This T cell receptor beta chain emerged from a study of shared T cell receptors in the human thymus. Trimming removed 1 base from V and 5 bases from J, with 11 bases in between. This CDR3 spans 13 amino acids. CDR1 and CDR2 from the germline V gene are GTSNPN and SVGIG (reference sequence). Assay used: immunoSEQ multiplex PCR; TCRdb lists only in-frame clones, some missing. Of more than 300,000 clones detected, approximately 95% appear once; the ten largest clones hold around 0.019%. This clonotype was obtained from a human donor. Material for sequencing was thymocytes. This rearrangement joins TRBV30 to TRBJ1-2, with D tentatively TRBD1 (5 bases). Written as DNA, the CDR3 is TGTGCCTGGAGTGCCGGGGCCTTATATGGCTACACCTTC. This gives the protein CAWSAGALYGYTF.